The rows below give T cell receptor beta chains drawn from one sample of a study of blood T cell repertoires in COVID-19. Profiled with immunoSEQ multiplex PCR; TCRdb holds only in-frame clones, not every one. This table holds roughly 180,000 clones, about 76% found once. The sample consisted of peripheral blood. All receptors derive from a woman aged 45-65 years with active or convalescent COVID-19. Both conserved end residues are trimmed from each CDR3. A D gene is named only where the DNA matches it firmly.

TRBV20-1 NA SASSGRGGYGYT
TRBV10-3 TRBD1 AISDPTGAGYYGYT
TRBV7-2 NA ASSPYGGRTDTQY
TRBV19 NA ASSITGAYNEQF
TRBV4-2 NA ASSHDNNYGYT
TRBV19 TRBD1 ASSIDYWQGAIQETQY
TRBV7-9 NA ASSSPGSGDHSPLH
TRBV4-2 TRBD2 ASSQRSAGGNQETQY
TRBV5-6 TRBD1 ASSRDRLNYGYT
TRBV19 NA ASTRGSDNSPLH
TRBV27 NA ASSFSPGTGDGYT
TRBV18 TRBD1 ASSPRDRSTGELF
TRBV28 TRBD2 ASSTGGLAGETQY
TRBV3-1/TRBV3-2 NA ASSQSDGYT
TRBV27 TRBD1 ASSLNRGTGLEVF
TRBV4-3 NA ASSQGLINNSPLH
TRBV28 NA ASSLQGYGYT
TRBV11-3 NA ASSLTLNTEAF
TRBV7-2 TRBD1 ASSLQGESYGYT
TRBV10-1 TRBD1 ASSERVGRGPQETQY
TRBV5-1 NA ASSPFGQGEDIQY
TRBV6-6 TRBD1 ASSADRRGNQPQH
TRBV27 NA ASSLREGGATNEKLF
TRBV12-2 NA ASRAGGGRWDEKLF
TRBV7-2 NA ASSLSGYGYT
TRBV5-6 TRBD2 ASSLVPSGGRYEQY
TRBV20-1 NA SARPLAEAF
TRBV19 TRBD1 ASRTGGTTEAF
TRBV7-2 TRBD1 ASSWDRGLRYGYT
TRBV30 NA AWSVATSVTQY
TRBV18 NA ASSLSAEPYNSPLH
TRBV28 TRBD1 ASSLLTGGQY
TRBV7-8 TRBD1 ASSLETGTVINSPLH
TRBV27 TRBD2 ASSLIGSGRAGEQY
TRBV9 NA ASSVDLANTEAF
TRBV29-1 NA SVTEGDQPQH
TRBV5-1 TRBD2 ASSLSGSGGSNEQF
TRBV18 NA ASSPGLGDEQF
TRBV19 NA ASSITGSELGNTIY
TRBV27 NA ASSLVGASEIGELF
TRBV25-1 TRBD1 ASSGTGLGFGLNTEAF
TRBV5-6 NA ASSQRVRRGYNEQF
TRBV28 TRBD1 ASSTLTGTGGDEQY
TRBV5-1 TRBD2 ASSLAGAPSTDTQY
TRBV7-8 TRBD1 ASSLGDRGVWPQH
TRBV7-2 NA ASSLVPVQGGWNQPQH
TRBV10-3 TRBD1 AISESQGNSPLH
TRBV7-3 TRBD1 ASSFDRGGTEAF
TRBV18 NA ASTTGIANTGELF
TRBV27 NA ASSPSTSSGEKLF
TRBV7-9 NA ASSLAGTSYEQY
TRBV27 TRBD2 ATSPTTSGAEQF
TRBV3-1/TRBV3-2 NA ASSQDLSSTFYT
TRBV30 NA ALSEQINEKLF
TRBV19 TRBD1 ATSDRVNRAF